This is a list of T cell receptor beta chains from one sample in a study of graft-versus-host responses after intestinal transplantation. Measured with immunoSEQ multiplex PCR; TCRdb has only the in-frame clones, and not every one. Here the sample spans tens of thousands of clones, over 85% being singletons. This sample comprised PBMCs, obtained more than 310 days after intestinal transplant. These receptor sequences come from a human patient who received an intestinal transplant, so some T cells may come from the graft donor. Each CDR3 is given with its conserved first and last residue. A D gene is named only where the DNA matches it firmly. Part of the rows lack a size; the others show once, few, many or a class for expanded clones.

v_call	d_call	j_call	clone_size	cdr3_nt	cdr3_aa
TRBV4-2	-	TRBJ1-1	-	TGTGCCAGCAGCCAAGATAGTGGGGGAACTGAAGCTTTCTTT	CASSQDSGGTEAFF
TRBV29-1	-	TRBJ2-5	-	TGCAGCGTTGAAGGGCAGGGCGAGCAAGAGACCCAGTACTTC	CSVEGQGEQETQYF
TRBV7-6	-	TRBJ1-1	-	TGTGCCAGCAGCTTAGTGGCAGGGGTGAACACTGAAGCTTTCTTT	CASSLVAGVNTEAFF
TRBV5-5	-	TRBJ1-4	-	TGTGCCAGCAGCTTGAGAGGGGCATCCATTAATGAAAAACTGTTTTTT	CASSLRGASINEKLFF
TRBV2	TRBD2	TRBJ2-7	-	TGTGCCAGCAACGAGCGGGGGGCCTCCTACGAGCAGTACTTC	CASNERGASYEQYF
TRBV6-5	-	TRBJ1-2	-	TGTGCCAGCAGTCGTCAGGGATCAGACTATGGCTACACCTTC	CASSRQGSDYGYTF
TRBV5-4	-	TRBJ2-7	-	TGTGCCAGCAGCCCTAACGGGGGTTCCTACGAGCAGTACTTC	CASSPNGGSYEQYF
TRBV19	TRBD1	TRBJ1-5	once	TGCGCCAGTAGTCATGGGGACAGGGGAGATGGCAATCAGCCCCAGCATTTT	CASSHGDRGDGNQPQHF
TRBV5-6	-	TRBJ2-3	-	TGTGCCAGCAGCTTCAATGAGCGGTTCGGCACAGATACGCAGTATTTT	CASSFNERFGTDTQYF
TRBV7-2	-	TRBJ1-4	few	TGTGCCAGCAGCTTAGCCTACACGTCGTGGGGACCCAGGCTGTTTTTT	CASSLAYTSWGPRLFF
TRBV10-3	TRBD2	TRBJ2-1	-	TGTGCCATCAAGGCGGGACTAGCGGCATCCTACAATGAGCAGTTCTTC	CAIKAGLAASYNEQFF
TRBV30	-	TRBJ1-3	-	TGTGCCTGGGGGTCAGGACTCTCTGGAAACACCATATATTTT	CAWGSGLSGNTIYF
TRBV14	-	TRBJ2-7	-	TGTGCCAGCAGCCAAGAGCGGGGAACCGGGATGCAGTACTTC	CASSQERGTGMQYF
TRBV5-6	-	TRBJ1-4	-	TGTGCCAGCAGCCTCGGACATCCTAATGAAAAACTGTTTTTT	CASSLGHPNEKLFF
TRBV4-1	-	TRBJ2-7	-	TGCGCCAGCAGCCACTCCCACGAGCAGTACTTC	CASSHSHEQYF
TRBV5-1	-	TRBJ1-1	-	TGCGCCAGCTCTCGGGACACTGAAGCTTTCTTT	CASSRDTEAFF
TRBV5-1	TRBD1	TRBJ2-1	-	TGCGCCAGCAGCTTGGGAGGGGGCGAAAGCAATGAGCAGTTCTTC	CASSLGGGESNEQFF
TRBV29-1	-	TRBJ1-2	once	TGCAGCGTAGCGGGACTCCTGTCCTTCTATGGCTACACCTTC	CSVAGLLSFYGYTF
TRBV5-1	-	TRBJ2-5	-	TGCGCCAGCAGCTTGGGAGGGTTGGAGACCCAGTACTTC	CASSLGGLETQYF
TRBV6-1	TRBD1	TRBJ2-2	-	TGTGCCAGCCGGACAGGGGGCGACACCGGGGAGCTGTTTTTT	CASRTGGDTGELFF
TRBV6-5	-	TRBJ2-1	-	TGTGCCAGCAGTTACTCTTTGAATGAGCAGTTCTTC	CASSYSLNEQFF
TRBV30	-	TRBJ1-1	-	TGTGCCTGGAAAATCGGGTACACCACTGAAGCTTTCTTT	CAWKIGYTTEAFF
TRBV7-2	-	TRBJ2-1	-	TGTGCCAGCAGCTTAGTGGGGGCACCCCCGCAGTTCTTC	CASSLVGAPPQFF
TRBV2	-	TRBJ1-2	-	TGTGCCAGCAGCGACAGGCCAGGTTATGGCTACACCTTC	CASSDRPGYGYTF
TRBV29-1	-	TRBJ2-7	-	TGCAGTACCACTTACAGGGTTGACTCCTACGAGCAGTACTTC	CSTTYRVDSYEQYF
TRBV7-6	-	TRBJ2-1	-	TGTGCCAGCAGCTTAGCCGGGAACAGGGTACACAATGAGCAGTTCTTC	CASSLAGNRVHNEQFF
TRBV6-5	-	TRBJ1-2	-	TGTGCCAGCAGTTACCTGTCGGGGGGGCCCTCCTATGGCTACACCTTC	CASSYLSGGPSYGYTF
TRBV9	TRBD1	TRBJ1-3	-	TGTGCCAGCAGCCCCACAGGGGGCGCGGGTGGAAACACCATATATTTT	CASSPTGGAGGNTIYF
TRBV5-1	TRBD1	TRBJ2-1	-	TGCGCCAGCAACCACAGGGGGCTATACAATGAGCAGTTCTTC	CASNHRGLYNEQFF
TRBV9	TRBD2	TRBJ2-5	once	TGTGCCAGCAGCGTAGGGTCTAGCGGGAGGGGAGAGACCCAGTACTTC	CASSVGSSGRGETQYF
TRBV7-2	TRBD2	TRBJ2-5	once	TGTGCCAGCAGCGCGGGGGCCCAGTACTTC	CASSAGAQYF